The entry below gives a single TCR beta chain sequence along with its context. Its antigen is unknown. This sample was included in a study of PD-1 blockade in classical Hodgkin lymphoma. Regarding the study as a whole: As was reported, newly diagnosed patients showed lower baseline TCR diversity than healthy donors did. By C4D1 there was a significant rise in CD4+ TCR diversity but not in CD8+ TCR diversity. Repertoires differed for reasons still undefined, possibly disease activity or prior therapy. Complete responders started with a diversity level that resembled newly diagnosed patients at baseline.

The ends lost 5 bases at V and 4 bases at J; junction bases unmatched: 11. The CDR3 has 16 residues. Germline V lookup: CDR1 PRHDT, CDR2 FYEKMQ (reference sequence). Clones were sequenced by immunoSEQ multiplex PCR, and TCRdb holds only the in-frame ones, with some missing. The sample lists about 34,000 clones; less than 85% were seen once. Patients all relapsed after autologous stem cell transplantation, and there was variation in brentuximab vedotin exposure. The input for sequencing was peripheral blood mononuclear cells (PBMCs), taken before the second cycle of nivolumab. This TCR derives from a human donor with classical Hodgkin lymphoma. The chain uses TRBV13 and TRBJ1-3; 7 nucleotides match TRBD1. In DNA, the CDR3 is TGTGCCAGCAGCCCAGGGGGGGGGCGCCCCGGAAACACCATATATTTT. As protein: CASSPGGGRPGNTIYF.